This TCR beta chain is from a study of blood T cells in healthy people across ages. Turning to this clonotype: Its antigen remains unidentified.

The CDR3 is made up of 15 amino acids. Germline V gene sequence: CDR1 SGHTA, CDR2 FQGNSA. Unmatched junction bases numbered 4, after V lost 3 bases and J lost 6 bases. A second PCR of roughly 7 to 11 cycles used a sample-barcoded 5' primer and a J-beta primer mix. Each cDNA molecule was tagged by a template-switch adaptor that had 12 random nucleotides. TCRdb independently ran MiXCR on the 5' RACE reads; one entry per CDR3 protein. Among about 780,000 distinct CDR3 sequences, around 45% were seen once, and the ten largest hold less than 20%. Per sample, extraction of total RNA gave at least 6 micrograms in every case. Study findings and constraints: Significant beta diversity loss was already apparent by age approximately 37, declining roughly linearly.

Sequencing input: blood. The chain employs TRBV7-2 and TRBJ1-4, with 10 nucleotides matching TRBD1. The sequence was collected from a man at least 80 years old in good health. CDR3 sequence: CASSLTGGWDEKLFF. The CDR3, as DNA: TGTGCCAGCAGCTTGACAGGGGGCTGGGATGAAAAACTGTTTTTT. Full variable domain (rest looked up from reference TRBV7-2 and TRBJ1-4): GAGVSQSPSNKVTEKGKDVELRCDPISGHTALYWYRQSLGQGLEFLIYFQGNSAPDKSGLPSDRFSAERTGGSVSTLTIQRTQQEDSAVYLCASSLTGGWDEKLFFGSGTQLSVL.